This TCR beta chain comes out of a study of T cell responses to AZD1222 COVID-19 vaccine. The method was immunoSEQ multiplex PCR; TCRdb's version includes in-frame clones alone and lacks a portion of them. The sample has fewer than 90,000 clones, about 89% seen once; the top ten hold around a tenth. For this clone: Antigen: not known.

General study findings and limits: Regions 160-218 and 743-854 dominated among vaccine-associated CD4 TCRs spanning spike. Most donors were white British, females outnumbered males, and clonal diversity was possibly underestimated.

This receptor was taken from an adult who received the AZD1222 COVID-19 vaccine. Sequences were derived from peripheral blood, sampled 28 days after the second AZD1222 dose.

The DNA for the CDR3 is TGTGCCAGTAGGGGACGGGGGCAGCCCCAGCATTTT. Its protein is CASRGRGQPQHF. The gene calls are TRBV19 and TRBJ1-5; TRBD1 might be the D (5 bases). The CDR3 spans 12 residues. V was cut by 6 bases and J by 7 bases, with 10 bases left in between. The germline gives CDR1 LNHDA, CDR2 SQIVND (reference sequence).